The rows below give T cell receptor beta chains drawn from one sample of a study of shared clonotypes between healthy human individuals. The repertoire was sequenced with immunoSEQ multiplex PCR; TCRdb's copy has only in-frame clones and lacks some. The table shows some 450,000 clones, with more than 70% occurring only once. What was sequenced was PBMCs. Source of these receptors: a woman between 35 and 50 years old in good health. Some clones in this sample may be carry-over from other donors' samples. Each CDR3 is given with its conserved first and last residue. The order of the fields is clone size, D gene, V gene, J gene, CDR3 DNA, CDR3 protein. D genes are given only for firm matches. Only some rows state a clone size, as once, few, many or a class for expanded clones.

>-|-|TRBV7-2|TRBJ1-3
TGTGCCAGCAGCCCCCTGGGGGTAAGCGGAAACACCATATATTTT
CASSPLGVSGNTIYF
>-|TRBD1|TRBV6-1|TRBJ1-6
TGTGCCACCGCTCGGACAGGGGTCGAATCACCCCTCCACTTT
CATARTGVESPLHF
>-|TRBD1|TRBV7-9|TRBJ1-1
TGTGCCAGCAGCCACCCGGGACAGGGTTGGTATGCTTTCTTT
CASSHPGQGWYAFF
>once|-|TRBV7-2|TRBJ2-1
TGTGCCAGCAGCTTAGCGGGGGGCCCCCACAATGAGCAGTTCTTC
CASSLAGGPHNEQFF
>-|-|TRBV7-8|TRBJ1-1
TGTGCCAGCAGCCCCCCGGACAGTGAAGCTTTCTTT
CASSPPDSEAFF
>-|-|TRBV6-6|TRBJ1-1
TGTGCCAGCAGTTACGGGGCAGGGGAAAACACTGAAGCTTTCTTT
CASSYGAGENTEAFF
>once|-|TRBV6-1|TRBJ2-7
TGTGCCAGCAGTTCCCGGGGGACCTACGAGCAGTACTTC
CASSSRGTYEQYF
>many|-|TRBV4-3|TRBJ1-1
TGCGCCAGCAGCCGCCGGGGGGGCGGGAACACTGAAGCTTTCTTT
CASSRRGGGNTEAFF
>-|-|TRBV7-2|TRBJ2-1
TGTGCCAGCAGCTTAGCCTTCAATGAGCAGTTCTTC
CASSLAFNEQFF
>-|-|TRBV7-2|TRBJ2-7
TGTGCCAGCAGCCGGGCAAGGCCGACAATTCCTACCGAGCAGTACTTC
CASSRARPTIPTEQYF
>-|-|TRBV5-6|TRBJ2-7
TGTGCCAGCAGCTTGTACAGCAAACCTTACGAGCAGTACTTC
CASSLYSKPYEQYF
>-|TRBD1|TRBV7-2|TRBJ2-1
TGTGCCAGCAGCTTCTGGGGACAGGTCGAGAATGAGCAGTTCTTC
CASSFWGQVENEQFF
>-|TRBD2|TRBV5-1|TRBJ2-2
TGCGCCAGCAGCTTGGCTTCTAGCGGGAACACCGGGGAGCTGTTTTTT
CASSLASSGNTGELFF
>-|-|TRBV10-3|TRBJ2-5
TGTGCCATCAAAGGTAGCGGAGGGGATTTGGAGACCCAGTACTTC
CAIKGSGGDLETQYF
>-|-|TRBV6-1|TRBJ2-7
TGTGCCAGCAGTGCGAATAGAAGGTACGAGCAGTACTTC
CASSANRRYEQYF